This TCR beta chain was observed in a study of technical replicates of blood from a handful of donors (TCRdb year 2017). Concerning this clone: Its antigen target is currently unknown. Base qualities are not provided; no much larger clone lies one nucleotide away.

Spanning cysteine to phenylalanine, the CDR3 consists of 14 amino acids. The retained sequence is limited to the CDR3, 42 bases, with the frame set at the first base. V lost 4 bases and J lost 6 bases; the stretch between them is 13 bases long. According to the germline V gene, CDR1 reads SGHAT and CDR2 reads FQNNGV. The library was obtained by the immunoSEQ multiplex PCR assay. TCRdb took over this immuneACCESS table, retaining in-frame rearrangements with V and J assigned. Such tables are incomplete; in checked studies, under half of the missing clones stem from an unresolved V gene, and the remainder is unexplained. This sample lists 74,000 or so clones; about 92% were detected once. The ten largest clones capture about 0.37% of the sample.

The rearranged chain carries TRBV11-2 and TRBJ2-1, with an unclear D gene assignment. Sequenced: T cells isolated from PBMCs. This receptor was taken from a human donor in good health. Here the CDR3 is given as CASSSGVGANEQFF. The nucleotide sequence reads as follows: TGTGCCAGCAGCTCAGGCGTAGGCGCCAATGAGCAGTTCTTC.